This T cell receptor (beta chain) was captured in a study of cytomegalovirus exposure and HLA in healthy donors. The PCR employed 60 Vbeta primers together with 13 Jbeta primers. TCRdb keeps only in-frame clones here, not all; method: immunoSEQ multiplex PCR. The table includes approximately 300,000 clones, around 80% detected once. Germline values: CDR1 SNHLY, CDR2 FYNNEI. CDR3 length: 13 amino acids. V lost 1 base and J lost 9, with 7 bases in between. The rearrangement links TRBV2 to TRBJ1-6, with TRBD1 as a possible D gene (6 bases). Material for sequencing was PBMCs. The TCR was taken from a girl aged 2 to 9 in good health and CMV-seronegative. CDR3 sequence reads: CASSEVGGSPLHF. In nucleotides, the CDR3 is TGTGCCAGCAGTGAAGTAGGGGGTTCACCCCTCCACTTT.